These 29 T cell receptor beta chains share one sample of origin, sequenced in a study of blood T cells in healthy people across ages. Using a J-beta primer mix together with a sample-barcoded 5' primer, a second PCR was run for roughly 7 to 11 cycles. TCRdb redid the calling of the 5' RACE reads with MiXCR, one entry per CDR3 protein. The profile shows about 780,000 distinct CDR3 sequences, 25% to 30% of them singletons. The sample also formed part of further work on T cells of mothers and their children.

The sequencing sample was made of blood. The source of these receptors is a boy aged 5-17 years in good health.

J is TRBJ1-2 and V is TRBV20-1; 7 nucleotides align to TRBD1. The CDR3 contains 13 residues. V was clipped by 4 bases and J by 2 bases; unmatched bases: 4. The germline V gene has CDR1 DFQATT and CDR2 SNEGSKA (reference sequence). CDR3 sequence: CSAIEQGNYGYTF. Written as DNA, the CDR3 is TGCAGTGCTATCGAACAGGGGAACTATGGCTACACCTTC.

This clonotype was detected many times. One end of the junction is discordant with germline, which a read error may explain. The V call is TRBV12-3 or TRBV12-4, the J call TRBJ2-4; D remains unclear. This CDR3 has 15 amino acids. The CDR3 DNA reads TGCGCCAGCAGCCTCGCCGGGCTAGCCAAAAACATTCAGTACTTC. This codes for CASSLAGLAKNIQYF.

This clonotype occurred a few times. This sequence joins TRBV6-2 or TRBV6-3 and TRBJ2-3, with D perhaps TRBD2 (6 bases). The CDR3 is made up of 14 amino acids. The V and J ends lost 8 bases and 1 base respectively, with 13 bases between them. CDR1 is MNHEY, CDR2 SVGEGT, per germline. For the CDR3, the DNA is TGTGCCAGCGGCCAGAGCGGGCGCACAGATACGCAGTATTTT. It is translated as CASGQSGRTDTQYF.

The J gene is TRBJ2-1, the V gene TRBV28; weak D call: TRBD2 (7 bases). In germline, CDR1 is MDHEN, CDR2 SYDVKM. The V and J ends lost 3 bases and 8 bases respectively, with 14 bases between them. The CDR3 spans 14 residues. This chain's CDR3 is CASSLWGGQDEQFF. The DNA of the CDR3 is TGTGCCAGCAGTTTGTGGGGGGGCCAGGATGAGCAGTTCTTC.

This clonotype was recorded many times. The CDR3 DNA follows: TGTGCCAGCAGTGCGGGAGTCTATGGCTACACCTTC. Its protein is CASSAGVYGYTF. The chain links TRBV5-6 to TRBJ1-2; D remains unclear. The CDR3 is 12 amino acids. The germline V and J ends were trimmed by 5 bases and 4 bases, with 9 bases remaining between them. Germline V CDR1 and CDR2: SGHDT, YYEEEE.

The V gene is TRBV9, the J gene TRBJ2-4, with 11 bases that match TRBD1. Germline CDR1 reads SGDLS; CDR2 reads YYNGEE. V gave up 0 bases and J gave up 11 bases; unmatched junction bases: 1. The CDR3 has 13 amino acids. CDR3 nucleotides: TGTGCCAGCAGCGTAGCGGACAGGGGGCTTCAGTACTTC. The encoded protein is CASSVADRGLQYF.

This clonotype was counted a few times. V gene TRBV7-9 combines with J gene TRBJ1-2, with a weak D call TRBD1 (5 bases). The CDR3 spans 15 residues. Trimming took 4 bases from V and 4 from J, leaving 16 bases between them. Germline CDR1 SEHNR, CDR2 FQNEAQ (reference sequence). CDR3 nucleotides: TGTGCCAGCAGCTACGCAGTAACCGGGACCTATGGCTACACCTTC. This sequence encodes CASSYAVTGTYGYTF. The variable domain in full, completed from reference TRBV7-9 and TRBJ1-2, reads DTGVSQNPRHKITKRGQNVTFRCDPISEHNRLYWYRQTLGQGPEFLTYFQNEAQLEKSRLLSDRFSAERPKGSFSTLEIQRTEQGDSAMYLCASSYAVTGTYGYTFGSGTRLTVV.

The chain couples TRBV9 to TRBJ2-7; D unresolved. The length of the CDR3 is 16 residues. Trimming cost V 0 bases and J 4 bases, with 17 bases left between them. Germline-derived CDR1 and CDR2 are SGDLS and YYNGEE. The chain's CDR3 is CASSVAAEPLVYEQYF. CDR3 nucleotide sequence: TGTGCCAGCAGCGTAGCTGCGGAGCCTTTGGTGTACGAGCAGTACTTC.

This clonotype was observed a few times. This chain links TRBV29-1 with TRBJ2-5; TRBD2 might be the D (6 bases). The CDR3 has 14 amino acids. V lost 8 bases, J lost 1 base, and 17 bases lay in between. Germline V gene data show CDR1 as SQVTM and CDR2 as ANQGSEA. The CDR3 loop reads CSPWGVGAQETQYF. In nucleotides, the CDR3 is TGCAGCCCCTGGGGGGTTGGTGCCCAAGAGACCCAGTACTTC.

In its sample, this clonotype was seen a few times. The chain has TRBV6-6 and TRBJ2-3, with 7 bases identical to TRBD2. The J segment lost 1 base and the V segment lost 6 bases, leaving 4 bases of the junction unmatched. Germline lookup yields CDR1 MNHNY and CDR2 SVGAGI (reference sequence). The CDR3 has 14 residues. CDR3 DNA: TGTGCCAGCAGGGAAGGGAGGGGCACAGATACGCAGTATTTT. Its translation is CASREGRGTDTQYF.

This clonotype was observed at least ten times. The rearrangement joins TRBV2 to TRBJ2-1, with 14 nucleotides matching TRBD2. CDR3 length: 15 residues. Trimming removed 4 bases from V and 4 bases from J; junction bases left unmatched: 0. The germline V gene encodes CDR1 SNHLY and CDR2 FYNNEI. CDR3 DNA sequence: TGTGCCAGCAGTGGGACTAGCGGGGGGTACAATGAGCAGTTCTTC. This encodes CASSGTSGGYNEQFF.

This clonotype was seen only a few times. Its ends do not fully match the called genes, so a read error is possible. V and J are TRBV29-1 and TRBJ2-5, with D perhaps assigned TRBD1 or TRBD2 (5 bases each). There are 11 residues in the CDR3. Germline V gene lookup returns CDR1 SQVTM and CDR2 ANQGSEA. DNA for the CDR3: TGCAGCGCCGACGGGGTCGGGACCCAGCACTTC. Translated, it gives CSADGVGTQHF. Based on the CDR3 plus reference TRBV29-1 and TRBJ2-5, the full variable domain is SAVISQKPSRDICQRGTSLTIQCQVDSQVTMMFWYRQQPGQSLTLIATANQGSEATYESGFVIDKFPISRPNLTFSTLTVSNMSPEDSSIYLCSADGVGTQHFGPGTRLLVL.

Many counts were recorded for this clonotype. The CDR3 spells CASSLSRGGDEKLFF. The CDR3 DNA sequence: TGTGCCAGCAGTTTAAGTCGGGGCGGGGATGAAAAACTGTTTTTT. The chain has TRBV28 and TRBJ1-4; D may be TRBD1 (5 bases). CDR1 is MDHEN and CDR2 is SYDVKM in the germline V gene. Deletions cut 2 bases from V and 6 bases from J, with 13 bases between. The CDR3 is 15 amino acids.

This clonotype was seen more than once but under ten times. The chain links TRBV28 to TRBJ2-1; perhaps TRBD1 as D (6 bases). CDR3 length equals 12 residues. V gave up 10 bases and J gave up 6 bases, with 13 bases separating them. Germline V gene lookup returns CDR1 MDHEN and CDR2 SYDVKM. The CDR3: CATGTLRNEQFF. The CDR3, as DNA: TGTGCCACCGGGACATTACGCAATGAGCAGTTCTTC. The full variable domain, its missing parts supplied by reference TRBV28 and TRBJ2-1, is DVKVTQSSRYLVKRTGEKVFLECVQDMDHENMFWYRQDPGLGLRLIYFSYDVKMKEKGDIPEGYSVSREKKERFSLILESASTNQTSMYLCATGTLRNEQFFGPGTRLTVL.

The gene calls are TRBV28 and TRBJ1-4; maybe TRBD1 (5 bases). Per germline, CDR1 MDHEN and CDR2 SYDVKM. The CDR3 loop spans 14 amino acids. Trimming shortened V by 5 bases and J by 7 bases, and 14 bases separated the two germline ends. The CDR3: CASSHDRTGEKLFF. CDR3 in DNA: TGTGCCAGCAGTCACGACAGAACCGGTGAAAAACTGTTTTTT.

This clonotype was found a few times. The V call is TRBV12-3 or TRBV12-4, the J call TRBJ1-4; 8 bases line up with TRBD1. The CDR3 spans 17 residues. The J segment lost 3 bases and the V segment lost 8 bases, leaving 14 bases of the junction unmatched. The CDR3: CASRRAGGEGANEKLFF. DNA for the CDR3: TGTGCCAGCCGAAGGGCAGGGGGCGAGGGGGCTAATGAAAAACTGTTTTTT.

This clonotype was recorded a few times. The chain joins TRBV20-1 to TRBJ1-2; D gene uncertain. In germline, CDR1 is DFQATT, CDR2 SNEGSKA (reference sequence). Trimming removed 3 bases at V and 3 bases at J, with 17 bases between. The CDR3 length is 15 residues. The CDR3 protein is CSASSGPTGDYGYTF. Written as DNA, the CDR3 is TGCAGTGCTAGTAGTGGACCAACCGGAGACTATGGCTACACCTTC.

The V gene is TRBV5-1, the J gene TRBJ2-2; possibly TRBD2 for D (7 bases). Germline loops: CDR1 SGHRS, CDR2 YFSETQ. V shed 4 bases and J shed 0 bases, with 16 bases lying between them. This CDR3 has 17 residues. The CDR3 loop reads CASSPRGAPPNTGELFF. The CDR3 DNA follows: TGCGCCAGCAGCCCCCGGGGGGCCCCCCCGAACACCGGGGAGCTGTTTTTT.

The CDR3, as DNA: TGCAGTGCTGCGGGACAGGTTGGCGAAGCTTTCTTT. Its protein product is CSAAGQVGEAFF. The rearrangement joins TRBV20-1 to TRBJ1-1, with 8 bases identical to TRBD1. The CDR3 has 12 amino acids. The germline gives CDR1 DFQATT, CDR2 SNEGSKA (reference sequence). V shed 5 bases and J 8 bases; nucleotides not matched to a gene: 7.

This clonotype was picked up a small number of times. CDR3 residues: CSARDDSGDDEQYF. The CDR3, as DNA: TGCAGTGCTAGAGACGACAGCGGGGACGACGAGCAGTACTTC. The rearrangement uses TRBV20-1 and TRBJ2-5, with 7 nucleotides matching TRBD2. The end of the DNA fits TRBJ2-7 better, so the J call may be wrong. CDR3 length equals 14 residues. Germline lookup yields CDR1 DFQATT and CDR2 SNEGSKA (reference sequence).

The CDR3 DNA sequence: TGCAGTGCTAGAGTCACGACATTGGGCGAGCAGTACTTC. Translation gives CSARVTTLGEQYF. The chain links TRBV20-1 to TRBJ2-7; unclear D gene. The germline V gene encodes CDR1 DFQATT and CDR2 SNEGSKA (reference sequence). The CDR3 length is 13 residues. Trimming took 1 base from V and 6 from J, leaving 13 bases between them.

This clonotype was counted between two and nine times. The CDR3 bases are TGTGCCAGCAGCGCTAGTTTAGGGGGACATTTTGATGATGAAAAACTGTTTTTT. Its translation is CASSASLGGHFDDEKLFF. This chain links TRBV12-3 or TRBV12-4 with TRBJ1-4; possible D gene TRBD1, 6 bases. V lost 6 bases to trimming and J lost 6 bases, with 26 bases between them. CDR3 length: 18 residues.

This clonotype was counted a few times. The chain joins TRBV5-1 to TRBJ2-5; the D gene is possibly TRBD1 (6 bases). There are 13 residues in the CDR3. Between the trimmed V and J ends, which lost 6 bases and 4 bases, there was a span of 13 bases. CDR1 is SGHRS and CDR2 is YFSETQ in the germline V gene. The CDR3 bases are TGCGCCAGCATCCGGACAGCAGTAGAGACCCAGTACTTC. Amino acid sequence: CASIRTAVETQYF.

V gene TRBV20-1 combines with J gene TRBJ2-7; 8 bases agree with TRBD1. CDR3 length: 15 amino acids. Trimming at V came to 3 bases and at J to 0 bases, leaving 7 bases not matched to a gene. Germline values: CDR1 DFQATT, CDR2 SNEGSKA (reference sequence). The CDR3 DNA is TGCAGTGCTAGCCTGACAGGGGTCAGCTCCTACGAGCAGTACTTC. Its translation is CSASLTGVSSYEQYF.

The chain has TRBV30 and TRBJ2-5, with D possibly matching TRBD2 (7 bases). Germline lookup yields CDR1 GTSNPN and CDR2 SVGIG (reference sequence). This CDR3 has 14 amino acids. V lost 3 bases and J 1 base, leaving 12 bases between the germline ends. The CDR3 bases are TGTGCCTGGAGGGAGGGGGGGGCCCAAGAGACCCAGTACTTC. Amino acids: CAWREGGAQETQYF.

This clonotype was observed a handful of times. V usage is TRBV21-1 and J usage is TRBJ2-3; the table assigns TRBD1, which was not confirmed against the DNA. TRBV21-1 is a pseudogene. The CDR3 loop spans 16 amino acids. The DNA for the CDR3 is TGTGCCAGCAGCCCAGGGCTGGGACTAGCGATAGATACGCAGTATTTT. Translation: CASSPGLGLAIDTQYF.

The rearrangement uses TRBV11-1 and TRBJ2-1; D might be TRBD2 (6 bases). CDR1 and CDR2 from the germline V gene are SGHAT and FQDESV (reference sequence). With 4 bases removed from V and 10 bases from J, the gap between germline ends came to 14 bases. The CDR3 is 13 amino acids. CDR3 sequence reads: CASSWTTELEQFF. CDR3 sequence (DNA): TGTGCCAGCAGCTGGACTACCGAATTGGAGCAGTTCTTC.

Regarding this clonotype: One end of the junction is discordant with germline, which a read error may explain. V usage is TRBV11-2 and J usage is TRBJ1-2; no reliable D call. This CDR3 is 14 amino acids long. CDR1 and CDR2 from the germline V gene are SGHAT and FQNNGV. DNA for the CDR3: TGCGCCAGCAGCTTCCCAGACGGGAACTATGGCTACACCTTC. It encodes CASSFPDGNYGYTF.

The rearrangement joins TRBV3-1 to TRBJ2-1, with a weak D call TRBD2 (5 bases). The tail of the sequence fits TRBJ2-7 better, so the J call may be wrong. Germline CDR1 LGHDT, CDR2 YNNKEL (reference sequence). The CDR3 is made up of 14 amino acids. In DNA form, the CDR3 reads TGTGCCAGCAGCCAAGTACTAGGGATCTACGAGCAGTACTTC. It yields the protein CASSQVLGIYEQYF.